This TCR beta chain was found in a study of neurological immune-mediated disorders. Overall study findings and caveats: The most TCR clonal expansion was seen in HTLV-1-associated myelopathy, and the least was seen in multiple sclerosis, which fell below healthy controls. The study found no CDR3 amino acid sequences shared by expanded clones across subjects, suggesting private repertoires in all groups.

The cDNA came from 5'RACE, which used 10-nucleotide random UMIs. From the 5' RACE reads, TCRdb called clonotypes with MiXCR, one entry per CDR3 protein. In the table there are some 46,000 distinct CDR3 sequences, approximately 10% of which are singletons. The unsorted libraries were prepared from 2 million PBMCs (stored at -80 C). This clonotype was found many times. Its antigen is unknown. CDR1 is SGHRS, CDR2 YFSETQ, per germline. The CDR3 runs to 15 residues. Trimming cost V 1 base and J 2 bases, with 7 bases left between them. The sample taken for sequencing was PBMCs. The TCR sequence derives from an older man with HTLV-1-associated myelopathy (HAM/TSP). V usage is TRBV5-1 and J usage is TRBJ2-6; the D gene could be TRBD1 or TRBD2 (5 bases each). CDR3 DNA sequence: TGCGCCAGCAGCTTGAGGGGAGCTGGGGCCAACGTCCTGACTTTC. The encoded protein is CASSLRGAGANVLTF.